What follows is one T cell receptor (beta chain) and its context. In germline, CDR1 is LNHDA, CDR2 SQIVND (reference sequence). The CDR3 consists of 17 residues. Trimming took 5 bases from V and 4 from J; bases not matched to a gene: 10. Per the study methods: Amplification of reference gene primers was used by the study to estimate nucleated cell counts. Sequencing was performed with immunoSEQ multiplex PCR; in TCRdb, only in-frame clones are kept and a portion is missing. The V and J calls and clone size are taken from that table; D and trimming were inferred from the DNA. The data contain tens of thousands of clones, 88% of them singletons. This sample was taken from a study of blood T cell repertoires in COVID-19. Whole-study context: Acute and convalescent COVID-19 specimens originated in the United States, Italy and Spain. T cells, B-cell-depleted T cells, or PBMCs provided the cDNA or gDNA that served as material.

The TCR was taken from a human donor in a cohort sampled during active COVID-19. Sample: peripheral blood. V usage is TRBV19 and J usage is TRBJ2-7; 14 bases map to TRBD2. CDR3 protein: CASSSLMGTSGRYEQYF. The CDR3 DNA sequence: TGTGCCAGTAGTTCATTGATGGGGACTAGCGGGAGATACGAGCAGTACTTC.